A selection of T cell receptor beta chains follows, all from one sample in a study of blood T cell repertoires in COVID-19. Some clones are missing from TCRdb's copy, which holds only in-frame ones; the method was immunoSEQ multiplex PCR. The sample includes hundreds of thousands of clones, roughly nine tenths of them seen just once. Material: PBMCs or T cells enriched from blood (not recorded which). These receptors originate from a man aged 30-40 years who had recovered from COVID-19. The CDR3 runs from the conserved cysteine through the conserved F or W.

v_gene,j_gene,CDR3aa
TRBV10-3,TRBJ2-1,CAIRSSSYNEQFF
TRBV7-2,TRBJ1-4,CASSFKSGSDEKLFF
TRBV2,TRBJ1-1,CASSPRRFTEAFF
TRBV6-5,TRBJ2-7,CASSDSGAYEQYF
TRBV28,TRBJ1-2,CASDSNYGYTF
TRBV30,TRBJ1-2,CAWSGAALKTAYGYTF
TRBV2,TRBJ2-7,CASEPGLAAFEQYF
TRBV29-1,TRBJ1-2,CSVAMGLGNYGYTF
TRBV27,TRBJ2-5,CASRGTGHGETQYF
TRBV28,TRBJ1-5,CASIPGGGHQPQHF
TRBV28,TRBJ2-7,CAILETGTRQYEQYF
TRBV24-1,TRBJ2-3,CATSAEGPRRTDTQYF
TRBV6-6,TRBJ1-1,CASSRGNTEAFF
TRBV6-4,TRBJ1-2,CASSDSPGGYGYTF
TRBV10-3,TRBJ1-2,CAISREGRLYGYTF
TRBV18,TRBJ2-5,CASSPNRGTWETQYF
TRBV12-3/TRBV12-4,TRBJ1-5,CASSLSGNQPQHF
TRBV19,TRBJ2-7,CASSTRTSGRYEQYF
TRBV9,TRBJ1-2,CASSVVRGTGSIRYTF
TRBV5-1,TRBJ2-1,CASSLDPLPEQFF
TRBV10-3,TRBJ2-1,CAISDPGTSENEQFF
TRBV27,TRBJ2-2,CASSLVVAGPNTGELFF
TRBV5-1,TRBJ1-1,CASKTGTMNTEAFF
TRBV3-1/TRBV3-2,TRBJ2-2,CASTHERSTGGNGELFF
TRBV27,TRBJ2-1,CASSFGVYNEQFF
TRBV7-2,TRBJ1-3,CASTPGGRNTIYF
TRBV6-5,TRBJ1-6,CASSYRQGLYSPLHF
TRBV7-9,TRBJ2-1,CASSLSSGWGNEQFF
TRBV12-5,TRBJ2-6,CASGSLSGANVLTF
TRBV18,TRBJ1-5,CASSLEDSNQPQHF
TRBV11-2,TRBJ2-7,CASSFDPGQGFEQYF
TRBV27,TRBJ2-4,CASSYQGLAGAEYF
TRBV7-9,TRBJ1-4,CASSLVQGGGEKLFF
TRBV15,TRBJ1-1,CATSRDKGDRSSQAFF
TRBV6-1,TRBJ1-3,CASSEARTGGNTIYF
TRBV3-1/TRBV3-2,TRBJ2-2,CASSPLAGTNTGELFF
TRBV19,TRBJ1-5,CAASGAGGQPQHF
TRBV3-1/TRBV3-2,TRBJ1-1,CASSQGARSEAFF
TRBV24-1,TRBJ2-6,CATGGQGVMGANVLTF
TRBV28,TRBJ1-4,CASSLLAGTNEKLFF
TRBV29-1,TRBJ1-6,CSVGWGGNSPLHF
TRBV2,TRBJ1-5,CASSVGGTGLAPQHF
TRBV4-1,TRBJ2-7,CASSQDLRDYEQYF
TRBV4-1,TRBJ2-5,CASSQGVRAETQYF
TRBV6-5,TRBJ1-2,CASSYSGARGYGYTF
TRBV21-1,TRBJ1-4,CASSKAPRTANATNEKLFF
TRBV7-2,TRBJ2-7,CASSPRPWTSASPLEQYF
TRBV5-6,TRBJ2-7,CASSITHGYEQYF
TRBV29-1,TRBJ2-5,CSVDTQIKTQYF
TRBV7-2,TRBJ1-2,CASSRATGEERGYTF
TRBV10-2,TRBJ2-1,CASSESAGPHNEQFF
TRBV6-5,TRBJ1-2,CASSYRDHYGYTF